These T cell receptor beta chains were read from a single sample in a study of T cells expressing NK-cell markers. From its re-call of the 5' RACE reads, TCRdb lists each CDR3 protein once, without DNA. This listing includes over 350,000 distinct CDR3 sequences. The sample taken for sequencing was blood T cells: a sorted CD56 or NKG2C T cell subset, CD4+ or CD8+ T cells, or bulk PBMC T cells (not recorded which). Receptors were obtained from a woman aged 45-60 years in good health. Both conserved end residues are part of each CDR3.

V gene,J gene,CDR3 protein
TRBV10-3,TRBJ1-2,CAISGALEYGYTF
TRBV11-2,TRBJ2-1,CASSPRIASGIYEQFF
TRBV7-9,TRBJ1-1,CASNVGRTNTEAFF
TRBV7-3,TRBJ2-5,CASSLDLKETQYF
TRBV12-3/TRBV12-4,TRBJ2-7,CASSSLTDLTYEQYF
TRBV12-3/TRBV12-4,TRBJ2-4,CASLRDSKNIQYF
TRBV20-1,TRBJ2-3,CSANPVAGARTDTQYF
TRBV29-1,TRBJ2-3,CSVAPLAGDLNTQYF
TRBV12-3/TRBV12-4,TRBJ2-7,CASSRDSGSYEQYF
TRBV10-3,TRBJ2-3,CAISESWLQGTDTQYF
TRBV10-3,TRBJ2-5,CAISARAEETQYF
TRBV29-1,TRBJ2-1,CSVSRGTNYNEQFF
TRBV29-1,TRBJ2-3,CSVEELRDHTDTQYF
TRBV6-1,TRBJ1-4,CASSDGPGGEKLFF
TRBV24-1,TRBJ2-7,CATSVNRDLSEQYF
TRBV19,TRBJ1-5,CASSSTDRAQPQHF
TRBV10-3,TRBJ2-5,CAISEPGTVETQYF
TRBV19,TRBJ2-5,CASRSGWEETQYF
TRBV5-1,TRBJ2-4,CASSSESKNIQYF
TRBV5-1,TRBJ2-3,CASSRWGDTQYF
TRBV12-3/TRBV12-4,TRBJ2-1,CASSGGYGQFF
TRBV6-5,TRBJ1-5,CASRPRTVNQPQHF
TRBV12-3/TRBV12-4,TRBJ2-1,CASSFLAVHEQFF
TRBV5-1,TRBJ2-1,CASIGELNEQFF
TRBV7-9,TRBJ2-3,CASSPTGTTIGDTQYF
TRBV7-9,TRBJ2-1,CASSLRSSGVYNEQFF
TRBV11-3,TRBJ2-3,CASGHGTSGTWDTQYF
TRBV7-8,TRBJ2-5,CASSSSGQETQYF
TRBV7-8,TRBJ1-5,CASTPDREGQPQHF
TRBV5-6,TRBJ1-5,CASSWGRAGPQHF
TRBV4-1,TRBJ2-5,CASSQPGERETQYF
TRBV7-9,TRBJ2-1,CASSLLGTSGITAYNEQFF
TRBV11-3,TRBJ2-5,CASSLRGDEETQYF
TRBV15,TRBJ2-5,CATSRWTGTSGSETQYF
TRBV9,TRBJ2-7,CASSVAGGTAYEQYF
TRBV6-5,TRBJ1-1,CASSWRDSNTEAFF
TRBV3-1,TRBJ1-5,CASSPDKGNQPQHF
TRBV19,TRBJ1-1,CASSSPRGGTEAFF
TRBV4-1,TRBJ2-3,CASSQDHRGGRAGRDTQYF
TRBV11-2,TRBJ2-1,CASSSQLAGGHEQFF
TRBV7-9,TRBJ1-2,CASSLSTIAPLYGYTF
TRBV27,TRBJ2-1,CASRLAGATYSYNEQFF
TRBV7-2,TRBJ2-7,CASSSPRGSGSVTEQYF
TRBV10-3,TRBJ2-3,CAISESITGQGHTDTQYF
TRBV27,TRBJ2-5,CATSGGKIGETQYF